Following are 3 T cell receptor beta chains from one sample sequenced in a study of cytomegalovirus exposure and HLA in healthy donors. A multiplex PCR was run with 60 Vbeta primers and 13 Jbeta primers. Sequencing used immunoSEQ multiplex PCR; TCRdb keeps in-frame clones, though not all of them. The sample includes about 120,000 clones, 70% to 80% seen only once; the top ten take 2.5% to 3.5%. The sequenced sample consisted of PBMCs. These receptors were taken from a woman in her 40s in good health and CMV-seropositive.

The genes are TRBV9 and TRBJ2-3; 8 nucleotides match TRBD2. This CDR3 contains 15 residues. The germline gives CDR1 SGDLS, CDR2 YYNGEE. V gave up 3 bases and J gave up 5 bases; unmatched junction bases: 8. The DNA for the CDR3 is TGTGCCAGCAGCGCCGCGGGGGGCGGGGGAGATACGCAGTATTTT. Its protein product is CASSAAGGGGDTQYF. Combining the CDR3 with reference TRBV9 and TRBJ2-3 gives the whole variable domain DSGVTQTPKHLITATGQRVTLRCSPRSGDLSVYWYQQSLDQGLQFLIQYYNGEERAKGNILERFSAQQFPDLHSELNLSSLELGDSALYFCASSAAGGGGDTQYFGPGTRLTVL.

Notes on this clone: Other DNA variants within this sample encode the same CDR3. The chain recombines TRBV4-3 with TRBJ1-1; D is ambiguous. The germline gives CDR1 LGHNA, CDR2 YSLEER. The CDR3 runs 13 residues. V was clipped by 1 base and J by 1 base, with 4 bases between them. The CDR3 spells CASSQAGNTEAFF. DNA for the CDR3: TGCGCCAGCAGCCAAGCCGGGAACACTGAAGCTTTCTTT.

V is TRBV18 and J is TRBJ1-4; no clear D. The ends were cut back, 1 base at V and 3 bases at J, with 6 bases in the middle. This CDR3 is 14 amino acids long. In germline, CDR1 is KGHSH, CDR2 LQKENI. The CDR3 bases are TGTGCCAGCTCACCACGCGGATCTAATGAAAAACTGTTTTTT. It specifies CASSPRGSNEKLFF.